The text below deals with one T cell receptor (beta chain). Its antigen target is currently unknown. Within one base of it there is no much larger clone, and no base qualities were kept. The cohort was made up of 666 healthy bone marrow donors. Cohort members were all nominally healthy when sampled, although unrecorded immune exposures were likely present. The donor was CMV seronegative and was included in the group of several hundred seronegative cohort members. A peripheral blood sample was collected from each donor, and TCR beta sequencing was performed on peripheral blood mononuclear cells. The Qiagen DNeasy Blood Extraction Kit was used to extract genomic DNA from the blood cell samples. This record comes from a study of cytomegalovirus exposure and HLA in healthy donors (dated by TCRdb to the late 2010s). Concerning the study at large: An earlier analysis of some 550 of the donors reported 250 to 300 Gb of sequence data and some 100 million unique TCR beta sequences from about 179 million T cells. Approximately 330 gigabases of sequencing data and 70 million to 100 million unique TCR sequences made up an early release that covered roughly 670 HLA-typed donors. Among the roughly 390 genotyped donors, 81% belonged to the genetic ancestry cluster associated with self-reported Caucasian donors. The study aimed to test whether signatures of past pathogen exposure could be identified by cataloging public T cell receptors. Using immunosequencing, the study profiled T cell repertoires from approximately 700 subjects and related those repertoires to cytomegalovirus serostatus. Along with the roughly 670-subject first cohort, a separate validation cohort of around 110 different subjects was used. The study combined high-throughput TCR immunosequencing, statistical association of individual TCRs with disease status, and machine learning to predict cytomegalovirus infection status. To study patterns of TCR occurrence, a later analysis re-analyzed previously published TCR beta repertoires from around 660 donors and added high-resolution HLA genotyping. The later analysis used no new phenotypic data to find candidate immune exposures, relying instead on TCR beta sequences and their occurrence across donors. To decide whether each TCR beta V gene segment behaved as functional or pseudogenic, an earlier analysis of fewer than 750 of the donors relied on high-throughput TCR beta sequencing. Donor age, sex, ethnicity and CMV serostatus were compiled together with the repertoire data. A later genetic analysis took genome-wide SNP genotypes for about 65% of the roughly 670 donors and used that subset as a discovery cohort. All discovery cohort repertoires had been generated on a single sequencing platform. HLA typing covered class I and class II loci at four-digit resolution. Typing coverage differed by locus: A, B, C, DRB1 and DQB1 were typed in about 620-630 donors, DQA1 in about 560, DPA1 in approximately 600, and DPB1 in approximately 450. About five DR-DQ haplotypes were treated as single units for association and clustering because of strong linkage in the cohort. Among about 360 genotyped donors of the cohort, an average of roughly 240,000 unique TCR beta nucleotide sequences were sequenced per donor, around 20% of them non-productive.

V sheds 4 bases and J sheds 4 bases, leaving 13 bases between their ends. Spanning cysteine to phenylalanine, the CDR3 consists of 13 amino acids. Solely the CDR3 DNA is kept, with 39 bases framed from the first base. CDR1 and CDR2, per the germline V gene (reference sequence), are GTSNPN and SVGIG. Library prep was done by the immunoSEQ multiplex PCR assay. For the multiplex PCR, a mixture combining 60 forward primers for TCR Vbeta segments and 13 reverse primers for TCR Jbeta segments was used. A multiplex PCR assay on genomic DNA amplified the CDR3 region of rearranged TCR beta genes. Amplified TCR beta libraries were sequenced as 87-base-pair reads on the Illumina HiSeq System. The paper's data handling went like this. A later analysis counted about 80 million unique TCR beta chains across the 500 to 850 repertoires, and roughly 9.9 million of these chains were shared by at least two donors. A nearest-neighbor algorithm error-corrected the raw reads and collapsed the reads into unique sequences, merging closely related sequences to remove PCR and sequencing errors. V, D and J gene segments were assigned by aligning CDR3 sequences to IMGT reference sequences. For a sequence to be retained, at least a six-nucleotide match to both a V gene segment and a J gene segment was required. Rearrangements were called productive when the CDR3 lacked stop codons and stayed in frame with V and J; all others were non-productive. CDR3 was defined by IMGT convention, running from the second conserved V-encoded cysteine to the conserved J-encoded phenylalanine. Sequences without an unambiguous match to a single V gene segment were excluded from the earlier analysis of over 500 of the donors. In an earlier analysis of some 590 of the donors, a V segment was called functional when productive rearrangements were above 56.7%, and segregating when the standard deviation between donors exceeded 5%. To diagnose cytomegalovirus status from the catalog of TCR beta chain sequences, a statistical classification framework was built. In a later analysis, V and J genes were assigned by comparing TCR nucleotide sequences against IMGT/GENE-DB human TR gene sequences. A later analysis assigned CDR3 sequences and most-parsimonious VDJ recombination scenarios with the TCRdist pipeline. In a later analysis, each TCR beta chain was defined by its CDR3 amino acid sequence together with its V-gene family, and reads lacking a unique V-gene family were excluded. A later analysis removed over 500 highly shared, low-generation-probability nucleotide sequences to deal with suspected cross-contamination and a sequencing artifact. For each public chain, a later analysis derived a clonal expansion index from normalized ranks of inferred template counts within each repertoire. In a later analysis, generation probabilities were computed using a VDJ recombination model fitted to out-of-frame rearrangements, and the results were checked against IGoR. Hypergeometric tests were used in a later analysis to score TCR-TCR, TCR-HLA and TCR-CMV co-occurrence, with a repertoire-size bias correction applied to the TCR pairs. To estimate false discovery rates, a later analysis permuted the HLA or CMV assignments 20 times. A later analysis grouped co-occurring TCRs with DBSCAN, adding TCRdist sequence similarity when clustering within HLA-allele-positive subsets. Repertoires with fewer than 30,000 or more than 120,000 public chains were left out of co-occurrence clustering, as were about 5 repertoires with anomalous nucleotide sharing. Imported from immuneACCESS, the table was reduced by TCRdb to in-frame sequences with V and J called. These copies leave out some clones; in studies compared against another copy, an unresolved V gene accounts for under half, and the cause of the remainder is not known. The V and J calls and the clone size are those of that table, but D and trimming were determined from the DNA. The sample contains roughly 200,000 clones, over 80% of them found a single time. The ten largest clonotypes hold approximately 0.71% of the sample.

Broader findings and caveats from the paper: Broadly in line with IMGT annotations, most TCR beta V segments showed up in productive rearrangements about 87% or about 30% of the time in an earlier analysis of 587 of the donors. Because counts were too low, some 16 rarely observed V segments, including chromosome 9 orphons, were excluded from the earlier analysis of 587 of the donors. Because HLA typing was unavailable for some donors at each locus, only the typed subset was used in association tests. A further reported finding was that TCR beta sequences accurately predicted the HLA-A and HLA-B alleles for most subjects in the first cohort. Several of the top co-occurrence clusters appeared to be linked to parvovirus B19, influenza, CMV and Epstein-Barr virus, according to a later analysis. The study listed 164 TCR beta chains as associated with cytomegalovirus. In a later analysis, HLA-associated TCR beta chains showed more clonal expansion and lower generation probabilities than non-associated chains that were equally common. The presence/absence analyses assumed that sequencing depth was roughly uniform across donors, and that assumption may not be true. The authors suggested that the approach could potentially be extended to other disease states and immunological phenotypes. Assigning TCR associations to individual alleles was difficult when HLA alleles, especially DR and DQ, strongly co-occurred. Some IMGT-functional V segments, including TRBV6-2 and TRBV6-3, could not be told apart with the 87-base-pair reads, so those segments were excluded. While some public TCRs were present in many individuals, most TCR sequences turned up only very rarely across donors. Most CMV-associated TCR beta chains appeared to be HLA-restricted in a later analysis, and the HLA associations seemed to be driven largely by CMV exposure. Immune exposure information for the cohort was limited to CMV serostatus. In vitro tests confirmed that a few of the cytomegalovirus-associated TCR beta chains recognize cytomegalovirus antigens. V-gene and J-gene trimming of TCR beta chains was associated with a missense DCLRE1C variant in a later genetic analysis, and the association was replicated in an independent cohort. In a later analysis, around 15,000 TCR beta sequences were associated with specific HLA alleles at a false discovery rate of 0.05. The classifier was reported to diagnose cytomegalovirus status with high specificity and sensitivity in both the original and validation cohorts. Correlated functional status among segregating V segments might reflect linkage disequilibrium, but an unknown experimental factor could not be ruled out. In a later genetic analysis, fewer N-insertions in productive TCRs were reported among donors in an Asian-associated ancestry cluster than the roughly 700-donor mean. According to a later analysis, TCR association rates differed among HLA loci, with DRB1 alleles showing the most associated TCRs and HLA-C alleles showing the fewest. The sequencing pipeline was judged likely to have produced a cluster of highly shared sequence variants as a technical artifact. Only TCR beta chains were sequenced in this cohort, and the absence of alpha or paired-chain data limited detectable features.

The sequence came from a boy between 2 and 10 years old in good health and CMV-seronegative. The material sequenced was PBMCs. The chain employs TRBV30 and TRBJ1-2, with no D gene named confidently. The CDR3 is CAWKQELAYGYTF. The DNA sequence follows: TGTGCCTGGAAACAAGAGTTAGCCTATGGCTACACCTTC.